The T cell receptor (beta chain) under discussion was sequenced for a study of read filtering for tumor transcriptome and immune sequencing. This CDR3 is built from 18 residues. Trimming took 0 bases from V and 1 from J; bases not matched to a gene: 9. In germline, CDR1 is SGDLS, CDR2 YYNGEE. In the case of this clonotype: Its antigen is not known.

Study-wide results and limits: Sorted CD138-negative bone marrow cells were not purified T cells. IR-seq and RNA-seq agreed better without single-read clonotypes. Even smaller IR-seq throughput identified most shared clonotypes.

This library used around 400 ng RNA and molecular barcoded adaptors spanning alpha/delta and beta/gamma chains. TCRdb re-called the reads with MiXCR, one entry per CDR3 protein. The sample has 35,000 to 40,000 distinct CDR3 sequences, 12% to 15% seen once. Input material: a population of CD138-negative cells sorted from bone marrow. The chain uses TRBV9 and TRBJ2-4; TRBD2 matches 8 bases. This sequence originates from a donor aged 40 or older with multiple myeloma. The CDR3: CASSVGGWSGSAKNIQYF. As DNA, the CDR3 is TGTGCCAGCAGCGTAGGGGGTTGGAGCGGGAGTGCCAAAAACATTCAGTACTTC.